A selection of T cell receptor beta chains follows, all from one sample in a study of CD8 T cells in ankylosing spondylitis. A single record per CDR3 protein comes from TCRdb applying MiXCR to the 5' RACE reads. The sample records about 160,000 distinct CDR3 sequences, under 45% being singletons. The sequenced material came from synovial fluid, either unsorted or a sorted T cell fraction (not recorded which). The origin of the receptors is a male donor with ankylosing spondylitis. Both conserved end residues are part of each CDR3. A D gene is named only where the DNA matches it firmly. Rows give clone size only sometimes, using once, few, many, or a class for an expanded clone.

J: TRBJ2-5; D: TRBD2; V: TRBV7-2; size: -; length: 16; DNA: TGTGCCAGCAGCTTAGGAGGACTAGCGGGGAAAGAGACCCAGTACTTC; CDR3: CASSLGGLAGKETQYF
J: TRBJ2-1; D: TRBD1; V: TRBV10-3; size: -; length: 15; DNA: TGTGCCATCAGTGTCACGACAGGGTCGAACAATGAGCAGTTCTTC; CDR3: CAISVTTGSNNEQFF
J: TRBJ1-2; D: -; V: TRBV20-1; size: -; length: 11; DNA: TGCAGTGCTAGGGCCAACTATGGCTACACCTTC; CDR3: CSARANYGYTF
J: TRBJ2-7; D: TRBD2; V: TRBV20-1; size: -; length: 16; DNA: TGCAGTGCGACACCGGGACTAGCGGGGGGATACTACGAGCAGTACTTC; CDR3: CSATPGLAGGYYEQYF
J: TRBJ2-1; D: -; V: TRBV7-9; size: -; length: 14; DNA: TGTGCCAGCAGCTACCCCCTCGGGGCCGATAAGCAGTTCTTC; CDR3: CASSYPLGADKQFF
J: TRBJ1-6; D: -; V: TRBV4-3; size: many; length: 16; DNA: TGCGCCAGCAGCCAAGAAGCCGGACACTATAATTCACCCCTCCACTTT; CDR3: CASSQEAGHYNSPLHF
J: TRBJ2-7; D: TRBD1; V: TRBV5-1; size: few; length: 14; DNA: TGCGCCAGCAGCTTTGGGACAGGGGGGTACGAGCAGTACTTC; CDR3: CASSFGTGGYEQYF
J: TRBJ2-1; D: -; V: TRBV24-1; size: few; length: 15; DNA: TGTGCCACCAGTGATTTTGGCGGGTACTACAATGAGCAGTTCTTC; CDR3: CATSDFGGYYNEQFF
J: TRBJ2-1; D: -; V: TRBV11-1; size: once; length: 18; DNA: TGTGCCAGCAGGATTCTTTGGAGTCGGACAGAGACTAACAATGAGCAGTTCTTC; CDR3: CASRILWSRTETNNEQFF
J: TRBJ2-1; D: TRBD2; V: TRBV18; size: -; length: 13; DNA: TGTGCCAGCTCACCGCTCGGGAGGGATGAGCAGTTCTTC; CDR3: CASSPLGRDEQFF
J: TRBJ1-6; D: TRBD1; V: TRBV2; size: -; length: 15; DNA: TGTGCCCGCCGAAAAGGGGGCGAGGATAATTCACCCCTCCACTTT; CDR3: CARRKGGEDNSPLHF
J: TRBJ2-1; D: -; V: TRBV15; size: many; length: 15; DNA: TGTGCCACCAGCAGCCCTCCGGTGGGATACAATGAGCAGTTCTTC; CDR3: CATSSPPVGYNEQFF
J: TRBJ2-1; D: -; V: TRBV11-2; size: -; length: 13; DNA: TGTGCCAGCAGCTTAGTCTCAGCTATTGAGCAGTTCTTC; CDR3: CASSLVSAIEQFF
J: TRBJ2-1; D: -; V: TRBV12-3/TRBV12-4; size: -; length: 16; DNA: TGTGCCAGCAGTACTAACGAGGGGTACCTCTACAATGAGCAGTTCTTC; CDR3: CASSTNEGYLYNEQFF
J: TRBJ2-4; D: TRBD1; V: TRBV28; size: -; length: 19; DNA: TGTGCCATCCGGAAACCGACAGGGGGTAGTAAACTAGCCAAAAACATTCAGTACTTC; CDR3: CAIRKPTGGSKLAKNIQYF
J: TRBJ2-3; D: -; V: TRBV7-6; size: few; length: 16; DNA: TGTGCCAGCAGCTTAAGGGTCCGGACTTTCACAGATACGCAGTATTTT; CDR3: CASSLRVRTFTDTQYF
J: TRBJ1-5; D: -; V: TRBV7-6; size: -; length: 13; DNA: TGTGCCAGCAGCCTCGGGTCGGGCCAGCCCCAGCATTTT; CDR3: CASSLGSGQPQHF
J: TRBJ2-1; D: TRBD1; V: TRBV4-1; size: -; length: 16; DNA: TGCGCCAGCAGCCGCAGGGACAGCCGAAGAACCTGTGAGCAGTTCTTC; CDR3: CASSRRDSRRTCEQFF
J: TRBJ2-1; D: -; V: TRBV29-1; size: -; length: 10; DNA: TGCAGCGTTGACAACAATGAGCAGTTCTTC; CDR3: CSVDNNEQFF
J: TRBJ2-1; D: -; V: TRBV5-6; size: -; length: 16; DNA: TGTGCCAGCAGCTTGTTAGTTCTCCAAGGTGGCAATGAGCAGTTCTTC; CDR3: CASSLLVLQGGNEQFF
J: TRBJ1-1; D: -; V: TRBV7-9; size: -; length: 16; DNA: TGTGCCAGCATCGGTAAGGGTGCCCAGTTGAACACTGAAGCTTTCTTT; CDR3: CASIGKGAQLNTEAFF
J: TRBJ1-5; D: -; V: TRBV6-2/TRBV6-3; size: -; length: 18; DNA: TGTGCCAGCAGCAAGCAACGTCGCCCAGGGTATAGCAATCAGCCCCAGCATTTT; CDR3: CASSKQRRPGYSNQPQHF
J: TRBJ2-7; D: -; V: TRBV29-1; size: many; length: 12; DNA: TGCAGCGCTGGGGCATCCACCTACGAGCAGTACTTC; CDR3: CSAGASTYEQYF
J: TRBJ1-2; D: TRBD1; V: TRBV7-6; size: few; length: 19; DNA: TGTGCCAGCAGCCCCCGTCCCGGGGACAGGGTACCGTCTAACTATGGCTACACCTTC; CDR3: CASSPRPGDRVPSNYGYTF
J: TRBJ2-1; D: -; V: TRBV28; size: -; length: 16; DNA: TGTGCCAGCAGTTTTTGGAACAGTCGTACTTACAATGAGCAGTTCTTC; CDR3: CASSFWNSRTYNEQFF
J: TRBJ1-2; D: TRBD1; V: TRBV4-1; size: few; length: 15; DNA: TGCGCCAGCAGCCAACGGACAGGGGACTACTATGGCTACACCTTC; CDR3: CASSQRTGDYYGYTF
J: TRBJ2-7; D: -; V: TRBV7-9; size: -; length: 15; DNA: TGTGCCAGCAGCTTATGGGGGGATTTGTCCTACGAGCAGTACTTC; CDR3: CASSLWGDLSYEQYF
J: TRBJ2-3; D: TRBD2; V: TRBV25-1; size: many; length: 17; DNA: TGTGCCAGCAGGGGGCTGCGTGGCGGGGGAAGCACAGATACGCAGTATTTT; CDR3: CASRGLRGGGSTDTQYF